This T cell receptor beta chain was recovered during a study of beta chain features in type 1 diabetes. Sequencing targeted expressed TCRB transcripts, as all isolated RNA had been reverse transcribed. Sequencing was performed with immunoSEQ multiplex PCR; in TCRdb, only in-frame clones are kept and a portion is missing. The repertoire has 900,000 or so clones, roughly 15% of them found once; the top ten carry 0.02% to 0.03%. General study results and limits: The naive, central memory and Treg TCRB repertoires looked more alike in patients than they did in healthy donors. TCRB CDR3 length was moderately but significantly reduced in all four CD4+ subsets of Type 1 diabetes patients. Resolution of whether HLA type affects TCRB rearrangement was not achieved here. VDJ junctions in type 1 diabetes patients carried more deletions and fewer insertions.

This CDR3 has 13 residues. Germline CDR1 MNHEY, CDR2 SMNVEV (reference sequence). Trimming took 8 bases from V and 3 from J, leaving 12 bases between them. About this clone itself: Its antigen is undetermined.

This TCR was recovered from a woman aged 18 to 35 in good health. The specimen sequenced was naive CD4+ T cells from blood. The J gene is TRBJ2-3, the V gene TRBV27; D might be TRBD2 (5 bases). The CDR3 nucleotides read TGTGCCAGCCGAGGGAGTTCGACAGATACGCAGTATTTT. Translated, it gives CASRGSSTDTQYF.